This TCR beta chain was identified during a study of T cells in Graves' hyperthyroidism and ophthalmopathy (dated by TCRdb to between 2018 and 2021). With respect to the entire study: To identify distinguishing TCR V-J signatures, a discovery cohort of about a hundred patients was used, comprising 43 with Graves' ophthalmopathy and around 57 with stable Graves' hyperthyroidism. An independent validation cohort of under 20 hyperthyroidism patients and approximately 17 patients who later progressed to ophthalmopathy tested prospective prediction of ophthalmopathy. For training and testing, the 95 to 100 patients in the discovery cohort were randomly divided in a 7:3 ratio. In addition, the study compared T-cell repertoires in thyroid tissue and in blood from a handful of Graves' hyperthyroidism patients. Once sampling was done, hyperthyroidism patients were given methimazole at a starting dose of 30 mg daily, whereas ophthalmopathy patients were given high-dose intravenous methylprednisolone. TCR Vbeta CDR3 sequencing of 130 to 150 peripheral blood samples (roughly 41 ophthalmopathy, 75 or so hyperthyroidism and roughly 17 progressor patients) is reported in the paper.

The investigation overall reported the following: No statistical method was used to set the sample size in advance, and investigators knew the group allocation. In validation, the model predicted progression to ophthalmopathy a median of about 5.9 months before onset, with about 64% sensitivity and almost 75% specificity. Blood samples also contained most of the expanded thyroid clonotypes (frequency above 0.001), which suggests that blood repertoires may reflect thyroid immune responses. A 13 V-J signature model separated ophthalmopathy from stable hyperthyroidism, with over 85% sensitivity and around 84% specificity in cross-validation and 80%/75% in testing.

Comments on this clonotype: The antigen it recognizes is unknown. Nothing much larger sits one base from this clone, and base qualities are not available.

Graves' hyperthyroidism was defined as stable when no progression to ophthalmopathy occurred over 18 months of follow-up. Hyperthyroidism patients were newly diagnosed, with disease duration under 2 months, and aged 18 to 65 years. Any patient with an uncontrolled infection, another autoimmune disease, pregnancy or lactation was excluded. Diagnoses relied on clinical symptoms, serum thyroxine and TRAb, thyroid ultrasound and orbital computed tomography. Total RNA was extracted using Trizol reagent, and RNA quality was assessed on an Agilent 2100 Bioanalyzer. TCR beta CDR3 regions were amplified from RNA transcripts. A first-round RT-PCR of the TCR CDR3 used the HTBI primer set with the Qiagen OneStep RT-PCR kit. Libraries were constructed in a second round of multiplex PCR, after which size selection and purification were performed. The libraries were sequenced on an Illumina HiSeq2000 using paired-end 100 bp reads. In the paper's pipeline: SOAPnuke was used to process the raw data, throwing out any read that contained adapters or uncalled bases, had a mean Phred below 15, or lacked an exact constant-primer or identifier match. COPE v1.2.5 was used to merge high-quality paired reads, and clonotypes were defined as unique nucleotide sequences. Clonotypes were aligned to IMGT TRBV, TRBD and TRBJ reference segments using MiTCR v1.1. The analysis was restricted to V-J combinations with a frequency above 0.0001, which together covered 99.2% of the repertoires. The TCS score was defined as the ratio of F50 (clonal expansion) to E x V (chaos), calculated using BLOSUM62-based TCRdist between CDR3 peptides within each V-J. Welch's t-statistics and random forest reduced 450 to 600 V-J features to 13, which were used in a naive Bayes classifier (R e1071). Thyroid-blood repertoire similarity was quantified with the Morisita-Horn index. The public reads were quality trimmed at Q25 with fastp and then assembled into clones with MiXCR by TCRdb, keeping productive beta chains. Under each unique CDR3 protein, matching rows form one entry showing the most common genes and DNA. The V and J calls come from TCRdb's annotation, not from the publication. The sample table holds a few hundred thousand distinct CDR3 sequences, of which about 45% were seen once. The top ten clones comprise about 8.3% of the sample.

The CDR3 spans 11 residues, from the cysteine through the phenylalanine. CDR3 DNA is the only sequence kept; it has 33 bases, read in frame from the first base. Deletion took 6 bases off V and 7 bases off J, with a span of 9 bases between the germline ends. This TCR came from a woman aged 18-30 years with Graves' hyperthyroidism. Specimen: peripheral blood or thyroid tissue (not recorded which). The sequence links TRBV12-3 or TRBV12-4 to TRBJ2-5; a weak D assignment points to TRBD2 (5 bases agree). The CDR3 sequence is CASSQSGTQYF. Read as DNA, the sequence is TGTGCCAGCAGCCAAAGCGGGACCCAGTACTTC.